Listed here are 8 T cell receptor beta chains from one sample, sequenced in a study of T-cell reconstitution after alpha-beta-depleted transplantation in children. Researchers prepared the TCRbeta library using unique molecular identifiers, the study reports. Using its own MiXCR run on the PCR reads, TCRdb lists one record per CDR3 protein. The table records 540,000 or so distinct CDR3 sequences, more than 20% of them present only once. The sequenced sample was PBMCs, mostly from graft donor cells, obtained 360 days after TCRalphabeta/CD19-depleted stem cell transplant. All receptors come from a boy younger than two who had a stem cell transplant for acute myeloid leukemia, so the T cells may come from the graft donor.

CDR3 DNA: TGCAGCGCGCGCGGGACTAGCGGGGGCCCAAGTGCCGGGGAGCTGTTTTTT. It encodes CSARGTSGGPSAGELFF. The chain links TRBV29-1 to TRBJ2-2; the match to TRBD2 covers 14 bases. Germline values: CDR1 SQVTM, CDR2 ANQGSEA. V trimming: 7 bases; J trimming: 6 bases; junction bases outside the gene matches: 13. CDR3 length equals 17 residues.

There are many counts of this clonotype. The chain links TRBV20-1 to TRBJ2-1; 10 positions match TRBD2. This CDR3 is built from 13 residues. The trim removed 3 bases at V and 9 bases at J, leaving 5 bases unmatched. The V gene's germline CDR1 is DFQATT and CDR2 SNEGSKA (reference sequence). In nucleotides, the CDR3 is TGCAGTGCTAGCCCAGCGGGGGGGATTGAGCAGTTCTTC. It specifies CSASPAGGIEQFF.

This clonotype appeared a few times. The V gene is TRBV7-8, the J gene TRBJ2-7; D unresolved. Germline V gene lookup returns CDR1 SGHVS and CDR2 FQNEAQ. The V end was cut by 2 bases, the J end by 1 base, with 6 bases between. The CDR3 length is 13 residues. This chain's CDR3 is CASSLLGSYEQYF. CDR3 DNA sequence: TGTGCCAGCAGCTTACTGGGGTCCTACGAGCAGTACTTC.

This clonotype was seen more than once but under ten times. V gene TRBV27 combines with J gene TRBJ2-5, with 9 bases lining up with TRBD2. The J segment lost 5 bases and the V segment lost 4 bases, leaving 8 bases of the junction unmatched. Looked up from germline, CDR1 is MNHEY and CDR2 is SMNVEV (reference sequence). The CDR3 covers 15 residues. Here the CDR3 reads CASSYLGLADETQYF. As DNA, the CDR3 is TGTGCCAGCAGTTACCTGGGACTAGCAGATGAGACCCAGTACTTC.

This clonotype was counted between two and nine times. The chain employs TRBV29-1 and TRBJ1-1, with TRBD1 identical over 10 bases. The CDR3 length is 15 residues. Germline CDR1 and CDR2: SQVTM and ANQGSEA. Trimming removed 6 bases from V and 5 bases from J; junction bases left unmatched: 12. DNA of the CDR3: TGCAGCGTCCACCCCCGGGACAGGGGTGGGACTGAAGCTTTCTTT. Translated, it gives CSVHPRDRGGTEAFF.

V and J are TRBV12-3 or TRBV12-4 and TRBJ2-5; TRBD2 matches 9 bases. Unmatched junction bases numbered 12, after V lost 3 bases and J lost 1 base. The CDR3 consists of 18 residues. CDR3 DNA sequence: TGTGCCAGCAGTTTCCGGGCGGCAGCGGGGGGATCCCAAGAGACCCAGTACTTC. Protein: CASSFRAAAGGSQETQYF.

This clonotype showed up many times. This chain links TRBV12-3 or TRBV12-4 with TRBJ2-3; D ambiguous. The CDR3 consists of 15 residues. The germline V and J ends were trimmed by 6 bases and 6 bases, with 19 bases remaining between them. The CDR3 DNA sequence: TGTGCCAGCAGCCCGGGCCCTATCTCATCGGATACGCAGTATTTT. Translated, it gives CASSPGPISSDTQYF.

This clonotype turned up a few times. V usage is TRBV5-6 and J usage is TRBJ2-3; D not resolved. The CDR3 loop spans 17 amino acids. The V gene's germline CDR1 is SGHDT and CDR2 YYEEEE. V lost 3 bases and J 0 bases, leaving 17 bases between the germline ends. The CDR3: CASSSYYQVKSTDTQYF. CDR3 coding DNA: TGTGCCAGCAGCTCTTATTATCAGGTGAAGAGCACAGATACGCAGTATTTT.